This TCR beta chain was retrieved from a study of blood T cell repertoires in COVID-19 (dated by TCRdb to about 2020). Regarding the complete study: Collaborator samples came from the United States, Italy and Spain and covered acute and convalescent phases of COVID-19. The material from the prospective study consisted of cDNA or gDNA derived from T cells, B-cell-depleted T cells, or PBMCs. Deeply sampled blood TCRbeta repertoires from subjects exposed to, actively infected with, or recovered from COVID-19 were included in the dataset. The repertoires were released in a freely available public database meant as a resource for research on the immune response to SARS-CoV-2. Samples came from the ongoing ImmuneRACE study (first 160 participants) plus 1,254 subjects from 6 global collaborators. The sample metadata nearly always contained a de-identified subject ID, COVID-19 status, age in years and sex. HLA class I and class II types, where available, came from metadata supplied by the sample provider rather than from assay-based typing.

Inclusive of the bounding cysteine and phenylalanine, the CDR3 is 14 residues long. Just CDR3 DNA is preserved here, 42 bases in frame from base 1. CDR1 LGHDT and CDR2 YNNKEL were looked up in the germline V gene (reference sequence). The germline ends are 11 bases apart after V is trimmed by 1 base and J by 5 bases. Notes on this clone: The antigen it recognizes is unknown. No much larger clone exists at a distance of one base, and base qualities are not known.

What the authors observed across the whole study: How much clinical and demographic metadata was included differed by source and by participant, and the metadata was provided uncurated.

Whole blood was collected in K2EDTA tubes by collaborating institutions according to the institutions' own protocols. For TCRbeta analysis, collaborators shipped samples as frozen whole blood, isolated PBMCs, or DNA extracted from either of those sample types. TCRbeta CDR3 regions were amplified from genomic DNA by means of the immunoSEQ Assay, a bias-controlled multiplex PCR. The study's processing was this. Nucleated cell counts per sample were estimated from amplification of reference gene primers within the assay. To quantify the absolute abundance of each unique TCRbeta CDR3 rearrangement, sequence reads were collapsed and filtered. Productive Simpson clonality was computed per sample as the square root of Simpson's diversity index over productive rearrangements. TCRdb limited this immuneACCESS table to in-frame rearrangements with V and J called. A share of clones is missing; checked studies link under half to unresolved V genes, and the rest is unexplained. For V, J and clone size, that table is used; D and trimming come from the DNA. This sample gives 270,000 or so clones in total; around nine tenths of them show up just once. The ten top clones hold about 5% of the sample.

The sequence is built from TRBV3-1 (or the pseudogene TRBV3-2) and TRBJ2-5; the D gene is possibly TRBD1, with 6 bases matching. The TCR sequence derives from a man in his forties with acute or convalescent COVID-19. The sample taken for sequencing was peripheral blood. In nucleotides, the sequence is TGTGCCAGCAGCCAAGTGAGGGGGACGGAGACCCAGTACTTC. This yields the protein CASSQVRGTETQYF.